This passage covers 8 T cell receptor beta chains from one sample sequenced in a study of siplizumab effects on memory and regulatory T cells. The table came from immunoSEQ multiplex PCR; TCRdb's copy has only in-frame clones and leaves some out. The sample has around 120,000 clones, 90% to 95% seen once. Specimen: non-Treg CD4+ T cells sorted from blood. Receptors were obtained from a human donor in good health.

DNA of the CDR3: TGTGCCAGCAGCCCCCCTTGGGGCATGAACACTGAAGCTTTCTTT. Residues: CASSPPWGMNTEAFF. The rearrangement joins TRBV5-5 to TRBJ1-1; a possible D gene is TRBD1 (5 bases). The CDR3 length is 15 residues. CDR1 is SGHKS and CDR2 is YYEKEE in the germline V gene (reference sequence). V lost 4 bases, J lost 0 bases, and 13 bases lay in between.

The V and J genes are TRBV11-2 and TRBJ2-7; TRBD2 matches at 7 bases. This CDR3 has 15 amino acids. Looked up from germline, CDR1 is SGHAT and CDR2 is FQNNGV. V was pared by 3 bases and J by 3 bases, with 8 bases of the junction left unmatched. This CDR3 reads CASSFAWDYLYEQYF. The CDR3 nucleotides read TGTGCCAGCAGCTTCGCCTGGGACTACCTCTACGAGCAGTACTTC.

The V call is TRBV7-8, the J call TRBJ1-2; D gene ambiguous. Germline V lookup: CDR1 SGHVS, CDR2 FQNEAQ. This CDR3 spans 15 amino acids. Trimming removed 1 base from V and 5 bases from J, with 14 bases in between. This chain's CDR3 is CASSLGLTAGYGYTF. DNA of the CDR3: TGTGCCAGCAGCTTAGGCTTGACGGCGGGATATGGCTACACCTTC.

The chain employs TRBV6-5 and TRBJ2-2, with 7 bases identical to TRBD2. Unmatched junction bases numbered 2, after V lost 7 bases and J lost 6 bases. CDR3 length equals 12 residues. The V gene's germline CDR1 is MNHEY and CDR2 SVGAGI. Here the CDR3 reads CASTGRSGELFF. The CDR3 nucleotides are TGTGCCAGCACCGGGAGGTCCGGGGAGCTGTTTTTT.

Written as DNA, the CDR3 is TGTGCCAGCAGCTTGGACACAGGGGGCAACATTCAGTACTTC. This translates into CASSLDTGGNIQYF. The V gene is TRBV5-4, the J gene TRBJ2-4, with 9 bases that match TRBD1. V was clipped by 0 bases and J by 7 bases; unmatched bases: 2. The CDR3 has 14 residues. From germline, CDR1 is SGHNT and CDR2 YYREEE (reference sequence).

A single count supports this clone. The rearrangement links TRBV5-4 to TRBJ2-2; a weak D match, TRBD1 (6 bases). The CDR3 consists of 13 residues. V lost 5 bases and J lost 3, with 8 bases in between. Germline V gene lookup returns CDR1 SGHNT and CDR2 YYREEE (reference sequence). CDR3 sequence: CASRDRYTGELFF. In nucleotides, the CDR3 is TGTGCCAGCAGAGACAGGTACACCGGGGAGCTGTTTTTT.

This chain uses TRBV5-5 with TRBJ1-3; 7 bases are shared with TRBD1. Germline assignment: CDR1 SGHKS and CDR2 YYEKEE (reference sequence). The length of the CDR3 is 19 residues. Unmatched junction bases numbered 18, after V lost 4 bases and J lost 2 bases. CDR3 DNA: TGTGCCAGCAGCCCCGGGGGACAGTCCCCCTTTATGCCTGGAAACACCATATATTTT. This sequence encodes CASSPGGQSPFMPGNTIYF.

This chain connects TRBV7-8 to TRBJ1-1, with D perhaps matching TRBD1 (5 bases). The germline gives CDR1 SGHVS, CDR2 FQNEAQ. This CDR3 has 12 residues. Trimming cost V 3 bases and J 4 bases, with 6 bases left between them. CDR3 nucleotide sequence: TGTGCCAGCAGCTTGAGGGGCACTGAAGCTTTCTTT. Translated: CASSLRGTEAFF.